This TCR beta chain was obtained from a study of blood T cell repertoires in COVID-19. Whole-study context: The cDNA or gDNA used as material had been derived from T cells, B-cell-depleted T cells, or PBMCs.

Measured with immunoSEQ multiplex PCR; TCRdb has only the in-frame clones, and not every one. Here the sample spans roughly 100,000 clones, around 90% being singletons. The CDR3 consists of 17 residues. Losses at the gene ends were 4 bases for V and 3 bases for J; bases not matched to a gene: 8. In germline, CDR1 is SGHTA, CDR2 FQGTGA. The gene calls are TRBV7-3 and TRBJ2-2; 10 nucleotides agree with TRBD2. Sequencing was performed on peripheral blood. This TCR derives from a woman between 45 and 65 years old with COVID-19, enrolled during active disease. Here the CDR3 reads CASSSGSGGQDTGELFF. The DNA of the CDR3 is TGTGCCAGCAGCTCGGGTAGCGGGGGGCAAGACACCGGGGAGCTGTTTTTT.